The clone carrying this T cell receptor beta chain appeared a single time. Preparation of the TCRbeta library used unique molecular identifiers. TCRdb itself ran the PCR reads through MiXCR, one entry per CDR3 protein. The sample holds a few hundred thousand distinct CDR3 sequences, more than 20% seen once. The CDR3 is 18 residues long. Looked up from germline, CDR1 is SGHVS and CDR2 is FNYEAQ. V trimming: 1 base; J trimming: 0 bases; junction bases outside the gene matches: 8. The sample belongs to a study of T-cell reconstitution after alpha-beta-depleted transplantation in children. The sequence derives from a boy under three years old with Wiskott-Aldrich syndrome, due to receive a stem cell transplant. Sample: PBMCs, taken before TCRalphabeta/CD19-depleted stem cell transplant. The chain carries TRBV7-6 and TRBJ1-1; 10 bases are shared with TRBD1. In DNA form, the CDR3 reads TGTGCCAGCAGCTTAGAGGACAGGGGGAGCCGCGTGAACACTGAAGCTTTCTTT. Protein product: CASSLEDRGSRVNTEAFF. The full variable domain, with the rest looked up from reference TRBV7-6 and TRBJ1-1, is GAGVSQSPRYKVTKRGQDVALRCDPISGHVSLYWYRQALGQGPEFLTYFNYEAQQDKSGLPNDRFSAERPEGSISTLTIQRTEQRDSAMYRCASSLEDRGSRVNTEAFFGQGTRLTVV.